These 24 T cell receptor beta chains were all obtained from the same sample, sequenced in a study of regulatory T cells in long-lasting Graves disease. Time point given: newly diagnosed GD, antithyroid drugs for less than 3 months. From RNA extracted from PBMCs, the TCR library was made. HTBI primers from iRepertoire and Arm-PCR of CDR3 regions yielded the TCR beta libraries. From the multiplex PCR reads, TCRdb called clonotypes with MiXCR, one entry per CDR3 protein. The sample carries about 620,000 distinct CDR3 sequences, approximately 15% recorded once. The data also belong to a second study, concerning T cells in Graves' hyperthyroidism and ophthalmopathy.

The specimen comprised peripheral blood mononuclear cells (PBMCs), sampled at new diagnosis, from a patient treated with antithyroid drugs. The source of these receptors is a woman aged 25 to 39 with Graves disease.

This clonotype was counted at least ten times. The gene calls are TRBV7-3 and TRBJ1-6; D is uncertain. CDR3 length: 14 amino acids. V was clipped by 1 base and J by 6 bases, with 7 bases between them. Germline V gene sequence: CDR1 SGHTA, CDR2 FQGTGA. CDR3 protein: CASSLRAVNSPLHF. The CDR3 bases are TGTGCCAGCAGCTTAAGGGCAGTTAATTCACCCCTCCACTTT.

V usage is TRBV20-1 and J usage is TRBJ2-7; TRBD2 matches 10 bases. Per the germline V gene, CDR1 is DFQATT and CDR2 is SNEGSKA (reference sequence). CDR3 length: 14 amino acids. V dropped 6 bases and J dropped 2; count of bases not matched to a gene: 7. CDR3 nucleotide sequence: TGCAGTGCCCCGAATAGCGGGAGGACCTACGAGCAGTACTTC. This codes for CSAPNSGRTYEQYF.

This clonotype was seen more than once but under ten times. The CDR3 nucleotides read TGTGCCAGCAGGGAGTCGGTTTTTGGGACAGATACGCAGTATTTT. Translation: CASRESVFGTDTQYF. V and J are TRBV12-3 or TRBV12-4 and TRBJ2-3; D is unresolved. The ends were cut back, 6 bases at V and 3 bases at J, with 16 bases in the middle. This CDR3 spans 15 amino acids.

This clonotype turned up a few times. This chain connects TRBV6-1 to TRBJ1-4; D ambiguous. V dropped 4 bases and J dropped 3 bases, with 12 bases sitting between them. This CDR3 region has 15 residues. Germline loops: CDR1 MNHNS, CDR2 SASEGT. Here the CDR3 reads CASSVAASANEKLFF. The DNA of the CDR3 is TGTGCCAGCAGTGTGGCGGCCTCCGCTAATGAAAAACTGTTTTTT.

This clonotype was seen more than once but under ten times. The chain uses TRBV29-1 and TRBJ2-7; 9 bases match TRBD1. V dropped 6 bases and J dropped 6; count of bases not matched to a gene: 12. The CDR3 has 14 residues. CDR1 SQVTM and CDR2 ANQGSEA come from the germline V gene. Here the CDR3 reads CSVRTGTGMGEQYF. CDR3 DNA: TGCAGCGTACGTACCGGGACAGGGATGGGCGAGCAGTACTTC.

The chain's CDR3 is CASSGGTATNEKLFF. The DNA for the CDR3 is TGTGCCAGCTCAGGCGGGACGGCAACTAATGAAAAACTGTTTTTT. This chain uses TRBV18 with TRBJ1-4; TRBD1 might be the D (5 bases). The CDR3 loop spans 15 amino acids. Germline V gene sequence: CDR1 KGHSH, CDR2 LQKENI. V was trimmed by 5 bases and J by 0 bases, leaving 10 bases between them.

This clonotype has a count of ten or more. A read error may be the cause here, since a much bigger clone is one base away. This chain joins TRBV2 and TRBJ2-3; 8 bases are shared with TRBD1. The CDR3 contains 13 residues. Looked up from germline, CDR1 is SNHLY and CDR2 is FYNNEI. V shed 7 bases, J shed 1 base, and the junction held 1 base outside the gene matches. The CDR3 loop reads CASKGQGTDTQYF. As DNA, the CDR3 is TGTGCCAGCAAGGGACAGGGCACAGATACGCAGTATTTT. Combining the CDR3 with reference TRBV2 and TRBJ2-3 gives the whole variable domain EPEVTQTPSHQVTQMGQEVILRCVPISNHLYFYWYRQILGQKVEFLVSFYNNEISEKSEIFDDQFSVERPDGSNFTLKIRSTKLEDSAMYFCASKGQGTDTQYFGPGTRLTVL.

This clonotype has only a few counts. The rearrangement uses TRBV10-1 and TRBJ2-7; the D call may be TRBD1 or TRBD2 (5 bases each). The CDR3 totals 13 residues. From germline, CDR1 is WNHNN and CDR2 SYGVQD (reference sequence). Deletions cut 2 bases from V and 7 bases from J, with 12 bases between. CDR3: CASSEGTPGEQYF. CDR3 DNA sequence: TGCGCCAGCAGTGAGGGGACCCCGGGGGAGCAGTACTTC.

This clonotype was picked up a small number of times. A much larger clonotype is one base distant, so this may be a read error. V usage is TRBV28 and J usage is TRBJ2-7; D gene uncertain. Trimming took off 10 bases at V and 2 bases at J, with 15 bases between the two ends. The germline gives CDR1 MDHEN, CDR2 SYDVKM. The CDR3 contains 13 residues. CDR3 protein: CATEREVTYEQYF. CDR3 nucleotides: TGTGCCACCGAACGAGAGGTAACCTACGAGCAGTACTTC. Full variable domain (outside the CDR3, taken from reference TRBV28 and TRBJ2-7): DVKVTQSSRYLVKRTGEKVFLECVQDMDHENMFWYRQDPGLGLRLIYFSYDVKMKEKGDIPEGYSVSREKKERFSLILESASTNQTSMYLCATEREVTYEQYFGPGTRLTVT.

This clonotype was counted many times. The rearrangement joins TRBV12-3 or TRBV12-4 to TRBJ2-7; D call uncertain. V was clipped by 3 bases and J by 5 bases, with 17 bases between them. The length of the CDR3 is 15 residues. The CDR3 bases are TGTGCCAGCAGTTTTATTCTAAACCCCACCGACGAGCAGTACTTC. Its translation: CASSFILNPTDEQYF.

This clonotype was recorded at least ten times. This rearrangement joins TRBV27 to TRBJ2-1; 9 bases fit TRBD1. The V and J ends lost 5 bases and 10 bases, in that order; junction bases with no gene match: 6. Germline CDR1 reads MNHEY; CDR2 reads SMNVEV (reference sequence). This CDR3 has 13 residues. CDR3 region: CASSNRGRSEQFF. The CDR3 bases are TGTGCCAGCAGTAACAGGGGGCGAAGCGAGCAGTTCTTC.

The chain combines TRBV3-1 with TRBJ2-3; D may be TRBD2 (5 bases). The CDR3 runs 19 residues. Germline V gene sequence: CDR1 LGHDT, CDR2 YNNKEL (reference sequence). Trimming pared 4 bases from V and 0 bases from J, leaving 23 bases between. CDR3 coding DNA: TGTGCCAGCAGCCCAAGAGTGGGAGAAGCTCTTCTTAGCACAGATACGCAGTATTTT. The encoded protein is CASSPRVGEALLSTDTQYF.

The chain employs TRBV28 and TRBJ1-5, with 8 bases lining up with TRBD1. CDR1 is MDHEN, CDR2 SYDVKM, per germline. The CDR3 runs 14 residues. The J segment lost 7 bases and the V segment lost 5 bases, leaving 7 bases of the junction unmatched. In DNA form, the CDR3 reads TGTGCCAGCAGTGCTCCGGGACAGGAGCAGCCCCAGCATTTT. As protein: CASSAPGQEQPQHF.

The chain uses TRBV10-3 and TRBJ1-1; D is perhaps TRBD1 (5 bases). The length of the CDR3 is 15 residues. Looked up from germline, CDR1 is ENHRY and CDR2 is SYGVKD. The V end was cut by 8 bases, the J end by 3 bases, with 19 bases between. CDR3 in amino acids: CAIRAGQGPYTEAFF. CDR3 nucleotides: TGTGCCATCCGAGCGGGTCAGGGTCCGTACACTGAAGCTTTCTTT.

This rearrangement joins TRBV27 to TRBJ2-2, with 8 bases lining up with TRBD2. The junction had 10 bases not matched to a gene; V was cut back by 4 bases and J by 0 bases. CDR3 size: 18 residues. Germline V gene sequence: CDR1 MNHEY, CDR2 SMNVEV (reference sequence). The CDR3 here is CASSSHSGSNANTGELFF. CDR3 coding DNA: TGTGCCAGCAGTTCCCACAGCGGGAGTAATGCGAACACCGGGGAGCTGTTTTTT.

The chain links TRBV27 to TRBJ2-1, with unresolved D. Germline loops: CDR1 MNHEY, CDR2 SMNVEV (reference sequence). The CDR3 consists of 12 residues. The ends were cut back, 6 bases at V and 10 bases at J, with 13 bases in the middle. The CDR3 is CASSHLASEQFF. For the CDR3, the DNA is TGTGCCAGCAGCCACCTGGCGAGCGAGCAGTTCTTC.

Worth noting for this clonotype: With a much larger clone just one base away, this may be a read error. The gene calls are TRBV3-1 and TRBJ2-5; TRBD1 agrees at 9 bases. The CDR3 has 15 residues. Germline CDR1 reads LGHDT; CDR2 reads YNNKEL (reference sequence). CDR3 loop: CASSHRTDRGATQCF. The CDR3 DNA follows: TGTGCCAGCAGCCACCGAACGGACAGGGGTGCGACCCAGTGCTTC.

Points on this clonotype: This clone may be a read error of a much larger clone one base away. The rearrangement links TRBV12-3 or TRBV12-4 to TRBJ1-4, with D hard to call. The CDR3 is 13 amino acids. V was pared by 8 bases and J by 7 bases, with 14 bases between. CDR3 sequence reads: CASLRNCGEKLFF. The CDR3 bases are TGTGCCAGCTTAAGAAATTGCGGTGAAAAACTGTTTTTT.

To note about this clonotype: One end of the junction does not line up with germline, which may come from a read error. The genes are TRBV7-9 and TRBJ2-1; unclear D gene. The length of the CDR3 is 15 residues. Germline-derived CDR1 and CDR2 are SEHNR and FQNEAQ (reference sequence). This chain's CDR3 is CASSLESGPYNEQSF. The CDR3 nucleotides are TGTGCCAGCAGCTTAGAGTCAGGTCCCTACAATGAGCAGTCCTTC.

This clonotype occurred a few times. The chain is built from TRBV25-1 and TRBJ1-2; 7 positions agree with TRBD1. The junction had 9 bases not matched to a gene; V was cut back by 3 bases and J by 2 bases. CDR3 length: 16 amino acids. Germline V gene sequence: CDR1 MGHDK, CDR2 SYGVNS. The CDR3 DNA reads TGTGCCAGCAGTGAGCCTCCCGGGACAGACAACTATGGCTACACCTTC. Protein product: CASSEPPGTDNYGYTF.

Many counts were recorded for this clonotype. The chain recombines TRBV7-9 with TRBJ1-2; TRBD1 matches 10 bases. After removal of 4 bases from V and 6 bases from J, the junction contained 11 bases not matched to a gene. CDR1 is SEHNR, CDR2 FQNEAQ, per germline (reference sequence). The CDR3 runs 16 residues. The CDR3 here is CASSSTGGDRGHGYTF. In DNA form, the CDR3 reads TGTGCCAGCAGCTCTACCGGCGGGGACAGGGGTCATGGCTACACCTTC.

For this clonotype: A much larger clonotype is one base distant, so this may be a read error. The genes are TRBV20-1 and TRBJ2-1, with 11 bases that match TRBD1. Trimming took 3 bases from V and 12 from J; bases not matched to a gene: 13. Germline V CDR1 and CDR2: DFQATT, SNEGSKA (reference sequence). CDR3 length equals 15 residues. The CDR3 DNA reads as TGCAGTGCTAGGGACTCCGGGACAGGGGGTTCCGGGCAGTTCTTC. It specifies CSARDSGTGGSGQFF.

Ten or more counts support this clonotype. A read error may produce the germline difference seen at one junction end. This chain uses TRBV7-9 with TRBJ1-2; D is perhaps TRBD1 (5 bases). CDR1 and CDR2 from the germline V gene are SEHNR and FQNEAQ (reference sequence). The CDR3 sequence is 15 residues long. The CDR3 DNA sequence: TGTGCCAGCACCTTAGGCGCGCAGGGAGCTTATGGCTACACCTTC. It codes for CASTLGAQGAYGYTF.

The table lists this clonotype with a count of one. This clone may be a read error of a much larger clone one base away. The chain has TRBV6-2 or TRBV6-3 and TRBJ1-5; TRBD1 agrees at 7 bases. This CDR3 is 16 amino acids long. Trimming at V came to 7 bases and at J to 0 bases, leaving 9 bases not matched to a gene. The germline gives CDR1 MNHEY, CDR2 SVGEGT. Here the CDR3 reads CASTPGGTDSNQPQHF. CDR3 DNA: TGTGCCAGCACCCCAGGGGGAACGGATAGCAATCAGCCCCAGCATTTT.